This entry describes one T cell receptor (beta chain). This clonotype was picked up many times. The antigen it binds to is not known. No base quality information exists; no much larger clone differs at one position. Moderately to severely active disease, a Clinical Activity Score of at least 3, a NOSPECS grade of at least 4, and a duration under 3 months were present in ophthalmopathy patients. Any patient with an uncontrolled infection, another autoimmune disease, pregnancy or lactation was excluded. Diagnoses were established on the basis of clinical symptoms, serum thyroxine and TRAb, thyroid ultrasound, and orbital computed tomography. PBMCs were isolated from approximately 10 ml of fresh peripheral blood by Ficoll-Paque density gradient centrifugation. Trizol reagent was used to extract total RNA, and RNA quality was then checked on an Agilent 2100 Bioanalyzer. This entry comes from a study of T cells in Graves' hyperthyroidism and ophthalmopathy (dated by TCRdb to 2018 to 2020). Study-level background: Peripheral blood samples were taken at the time of initial diagnosis, prior to any treatment. TCR Vbeta CDR3 sequencing of 120 to 150 peripheral blood samples (approximately 44 ophthalmopathy, over 70 hyperthyroidism and some 17 progressor patients) is reported in the paper. The approximately 90 discovery patients were divided at random into training and test sets in a 7:3 ratio. TCR V-J signatures able to tell the groups apart were searched for in a discovery cohort of 95 to 100 patients, of whom roughly 42 had Graves' ophthalmopathy and about 60 had stable Graves' hyperthyroidism. Prospective prediction of ophthalmopathy was tested in an independent validation cohort consisting of some 19 hyperthyroidism patients and around 16 patients who later progressed to ophthalmopathy. In addition, the study compared T-cell repertoires in thyroid tissue and in blood from six Graves' hyperthyroidism patients. Following sampling, methimazole starting at 30 mg daily was given to hyperthyroidism patients, and high-dose intravenous methylprednisolone was given to ophthalmopathy patients.

Deletion took 0 bases off V and 9 bases off J, with a span of 14 bases between the germline ends. CDR3 length: 14 amino acids, cysteine to phenylalanine. CDR3 DNA is the only sequence kept; it has 42 bases, read in frame from the first base. CDR1 is given as SGHDN and CDR2 as FVKESK, both from the germline V gene. The research as a whole found: Most expanded thyroid clonotypes (frequency above 0.001) were also found in blood, which suggests that blood repertoires may mirror thyroid immune responses. A 13 V-J signature model separated ophthalmopathy from stable hyperthyroidism, with approximately 87% sensitivity and 81.08% specificity in cross-validation and 80%/75% in testing. During validation, the model predicted progression to ophthalmopathy a median of roughly six months ahead of onset, with roughly 65% sensitivity and around 73% specificity. No statistical method was used to fix the sample size in advance, and group allocation was not hidden from the investigators.

Amplification of TCR beta CDR3 regions was carried out from RNA transcripts. The TCR CDR3 was subjected to a first round of RT-PCR using the HTBI primer set and the Qiagen OneStep RT-PCR kit. Libraries were constructed in a second round of multiplex PCR, after which size selection and purification were carried out. Sequencing of the libraries was done on an Illumina HiSeq2000 using paired-end 100 bp reads. As for how the authors treated the data: SOAPnuke was used to process the raw data, removing reads that contained adapters or uncalled bases, had a mean Phred below 15, or lacked an exact match to the constant primer or identifier. COPE v1.2.5 was used to merge high-quality paired reads, and clonotypes were defined as unique nucleotide sequences. Clonotypes were aligned to IMGT TRBV, TRBD and TRBJ reference segments using MiTCR v1.1. Analysis was restricted to V-J combinations with a frequency above 0.0001, which covered 99.2% of repertoires. A TCS score was defined as the ratio of F50 (clonal expansion) to E x V (chaos), with BLOSUM62-based TCRdist applied between CDR3 peptides within each V-J. Welch's t-statistics and random forest reduced fewer than 550 V-J features to 13, which were used in a naive Bayes classifier (R e1071). The public reads were reanalyzed by TCRdb: fastp trimming at Q25, MiXCR alignment, in-frame beta chains only. CDR3 protein duplicates are merged, each entry listing the most common genes and DNA. The V and J calls and clone size come from TCRdb's table, not from the authors' own analysis. For this sample the table gives about 520,000 distinct CDR3 sequences, of which less than 25% were detected only once. The ten largest clones capture about 11% of the sample.

Input material: blood. The sequence is built from TRBV14 and TRBJ1-2; D gene: possibly TRBD1, on 6 matching bases. This sequence originates from a woman aged 25 to 39 with Graves' ophthalmopathy. The CDR3 in this case is CASSQDWAGESYTF. The base sequence is TGTGCCAGCAGCCAAGACTGGGCAGGGGAGAGCTACACCTTC.